This TCR beta chain stems from a study of CD8 T cells in Susac syndrome. High-throughput TCR beta sequencing covered peripheral CD8+ and CD4+ T cells. A quantity of roughly 0.5 to 1 ug RNA underwent reverse transcription using random hexamers. Amplification of the TCR beta CDR3 was carried out by immunoSEQ multiplex PCR, which spanned a total of 54 Vbeta and 13 Jbeta segments. A single record per CDR3 protein comes from TCRdb applying MiXCR to the immunoSEQ multiplex PCR reads. The sample lists more than 150,000 distinct CDR3 sequences; more than 85% were seen once. V lost 5 bases to trimming and J lost 4 bases, with 17 bases between them. CDR3 length: 15 residues. CDR1 is SGHTA and CDR2 is FQGTGA in the germline V gene.

This chain joins TRBV7-3 and TRBJ1-1, with D possibly TRBD1 on 5 matching bases. Material: CD8+ T cells from PBMCs. The origin of this receptor is a human donor with Susac syndrome. In DNA form, the CDR3 reads TGTGCCAGCAGCCGGGACGGAGGGAGGCTCACTGAAGCTTTCTTT. Translated, it gives CASSRDGGRLTEAFF. Full variable domain (remainder filled in from reference TRBV7-3 and TRBJ1-1): GAGVSQTPSNKVTEKGKYVELRCDPISGHTALYWYRQSLGQGPEFLIYFQGTGAADDSGLPNDRFFAVRPEGSVSTLKIQRTERGDSAVYLCASSRDGGRLTEAFFGQGTRLTVV.